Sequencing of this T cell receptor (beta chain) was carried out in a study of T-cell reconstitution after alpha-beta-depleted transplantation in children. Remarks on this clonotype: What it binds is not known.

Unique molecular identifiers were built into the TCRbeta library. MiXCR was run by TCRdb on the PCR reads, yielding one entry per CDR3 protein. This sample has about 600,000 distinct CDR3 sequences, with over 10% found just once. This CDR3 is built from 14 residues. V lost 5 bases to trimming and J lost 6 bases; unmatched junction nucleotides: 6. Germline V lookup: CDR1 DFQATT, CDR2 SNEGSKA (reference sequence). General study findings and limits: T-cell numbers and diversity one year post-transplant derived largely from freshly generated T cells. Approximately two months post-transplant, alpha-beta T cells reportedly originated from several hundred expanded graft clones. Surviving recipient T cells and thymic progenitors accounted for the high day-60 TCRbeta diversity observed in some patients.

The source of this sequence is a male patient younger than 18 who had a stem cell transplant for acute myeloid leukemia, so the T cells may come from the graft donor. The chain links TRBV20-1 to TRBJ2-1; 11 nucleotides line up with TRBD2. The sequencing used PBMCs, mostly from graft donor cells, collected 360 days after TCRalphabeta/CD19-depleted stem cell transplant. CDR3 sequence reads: CSAARTSGRNEQFF. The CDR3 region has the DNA TGCAGTGCTGCCAGGACTAGCGGGCGCAATGAGCAGTTCTTC.